The entry that follows covers one T cell receptor beta chain sequence. V lost 3 bases to trimming and J lost 4 bases, with 12 bases between them. The length of the CDR3 is 15 residues. From germline, CDR1 is KGHDR and CDR2 SFDVKD. Authors' processing steps: Quantification of nucleated cells was approximated via reference gene primer amplification. Clones were sequenced by immunoSEQ multiplex PCR, and TCRdb holds only the in-frame ones, with some missing. From that table come the V and J calls and clone size; the DNA was used to work out D and trimming. The table lists 400,000 to 500,000 clones, about 88% of them singletons. This entry belongs to a study of blood T cell repertoires in COVID-19. Recruits, aged about 18 to 100 years, lived in roughly 22 US areas.

This sequence was found in a young woman who had been exposed to COVID-19. Sequencing was done on a sample of PBMCs or T cells enriched from blood (not recorded which). The chain combines TRBV24-1 with TRBJ1-5; D is uncertain. CDR3 nucleotide sequence: TGTGCCACCAGTGATACCGGGTCAACTAATCAGCCCCAGCATTTT. Its translation: CATSDTGSTNQPQHF.